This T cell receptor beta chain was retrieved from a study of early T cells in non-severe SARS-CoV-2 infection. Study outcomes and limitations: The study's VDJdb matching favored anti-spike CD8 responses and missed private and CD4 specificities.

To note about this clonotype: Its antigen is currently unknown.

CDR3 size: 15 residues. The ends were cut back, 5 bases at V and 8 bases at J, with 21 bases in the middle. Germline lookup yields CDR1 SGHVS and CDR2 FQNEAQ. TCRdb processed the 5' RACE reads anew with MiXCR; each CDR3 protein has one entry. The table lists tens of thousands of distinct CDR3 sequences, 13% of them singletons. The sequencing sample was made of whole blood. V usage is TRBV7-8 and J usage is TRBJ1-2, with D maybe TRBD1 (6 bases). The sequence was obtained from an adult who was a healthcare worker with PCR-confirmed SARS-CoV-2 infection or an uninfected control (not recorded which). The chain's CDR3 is CASSPGGGGGGGYTF. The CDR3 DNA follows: TGTGCCAGCAGCCCCGGCGGGGGCGGAGGAGGGGGCTACACCTTC.